This passage covers 31 T cell receptor beta chains from one sample sequenced in a study of blood T cell repertoires in COVID-19 (dated by TCRdb to between 2020 and 2021). To prepare the library, the immunoSEQ multiplex PCR assay was applied. TCRdb stores this immuneACCESS table with in-frame sequences only. Part of the clones is absent; in the studies checked, under half of the shortfall reflects unresolved V genes, and no reason is known for the rest. Here the sample has approximately 120,000 clones; roughly 86% occur a single time. Of the sample, roughly 13% is held by the ten largest clones. The sequenced sample was peripheral blood. Receptor source: a human donor in a cohort sampled during active COVID-19.

J is TRBJ1-1 and V is TRBV11-2; D is perhaps TRBD1 (5 bases). The germline V gene encodes CDR1 SGHAT and CDR2 FQNNGV. Trimming removed 8 bases from V and 5 bases from J, with 21 bases in between. The CDR3 sequence is 15 residues long. CDR3 DNA: TGTGCCAGCCGTTACACCACTGGGGGGGGAACTGAAGCTTTCTTT. Translated: CASRYTTGGGTEAFF.

V and J are TRBV5-1 and TRBJ2-1; TRBD2 matches 8 bases. J was trimmed by 3 bases and V by 1 base; bases with no gene match: 6. CDR1 is SGHRS, CDR2 YFSETQ, per germline. The CDR3 has 16 residues. In DNA, the CDR3 is TGCGCCAGCAGCTTGAGCGGGGGCCAAGTCTACAATGAGCAGTTCTTC. Residues: CASSLSGGQVYNEQFF. Full variable domain (rest looked up from reference TRBV5-1 and TRBJ2-1): KAGVTQTPRYLIKTRGQQVTLSCSPISGHRSVSWYQQTPGQGLQFLFEYFSETQRNKGNFPGRFSGRQFSNSRSEMNVSTLELGDSALYLCASSLSGGQVYNEQFFGPGTRLTVL.

This chain joins TRBV27 and TRBJ2-5; maybe TRBD1 (5 bases). CDR1 and CDR2 from the germline V gene are MNHEY and SMNVEV (reference sequence). This CDR3 has 13 amino acids. V shed 6 bases and J shed 3 bases, with 11 bases lying between them. CDR3 sequence reads: CASSHDSKETQYF. Here the CDR3 DNA reads TGTGCCAGCAGCCATGACAGTAAAGAGACCCAGTACTTC.

The chain is built from TRBV5-1 and TRBJ1-1; 8 bases align to TRBD1. Germline V lookup: CDR1 SGHRS, CDR2 YFSETQ. This CDR3 is built from 15 residues. V trimming: 4 bases; J trimming: 1 base; junction bases outside the gene matches: 6. This chain's CDR3 is CASSPGQGRNTEAFF. In DNA form, the CDR3 reads TGCGCCAGCAGCCCCGGACAGGGCAGGAACACTGAAGCTTTCTTT.

The chain recombines TRBV11-1 with TRBJ2-7; 11 bases map to TRBD2. The CDR3 is made up of 15 amino acids. Germline CDR1 SGHAT, CDR2 FQDESV (reference sequence). The trim removed 5 bases at V and 3 bases at J, leaving 6 bases unmatched. The CDR3 DNA reads TGTGCCAGCAGCAGATTCCTAGCGGGGGGCTACGAGCAGTACTTC. This encodes CASSRFLAGGYEQYF. The full variable domain, in which reference TRBV11-1 and TRBJ2-7 provide the parts outside the CDR3, is EAEVAQSPRYKITEKSQAVAFWCDPISGHATLYWYRQILGQGPELLVQFQDESVVDDSQLPKDRFSAERLKGVDSTLKIQPAELGDSAMYLCASSRFLAGGYEQYFGPGTRLTVT.

V and J are TRBV6-5 and TRBJ1-5; possible D gene TRBD1, 5 bases. Trimming took off 7 bases at V and 4 bases at J, with 11 bases between the two ends. Germline-derived CDR1 and CDR2 are MNHEY and SVGAGI. The CDR3 covers 13 residues. CDR3 region: CASTGDRNQPQHF. The CDR3 nucleotides read TGTGCCAGCACGGGGGATCGGAATCAGCCCCAGCATTTT.

This clone is a singleton in its sample. The rearrangement uses TRBV4-2 and TRBJ1-1; 8 bases fit TRBD1. Germline V lookup: CDR1 LGHNA, CDR2 YNFKEQ. V lost 3 bases and J lost 6; bases outside the gene matches: 9. CDR3 size: 15 residues. In DNA, the CDR3 is TGTGCCAGCAGCCAGGCGGACAGGGCCAATCCTGAAGCTTTCTTT. Protein sequence: CASSQADRANPEAFF.

This clone was seen once. The chain recombines TRBV6-1 with TRBJ1-2; D is uncertain. Germline V gene sequence: CDR1 MNHNS, CDR2 SASEGT. V dropped 0 bases and J dropped 3 bases, with 17 bases sitting between them. This CDR3 has 17 amino acids. Written as DNA, the CDR3 is TGTGCCAGCAGTGAAGCGCAGTTTCCGGGTCCCTACTATGGCTACACCTTC. It is translated as CASSEAQFPGPYYGYTF.

This chain uses TRBV4-1 with TRBJ1-2; TRBD1 aligns across 8 bases. In germline, CDR1 is MGHRA, CDR2 YSYEKL. V gave up 4 bases and J gave up 1 base; unmatched junction bases: 8. The CDR3 has 16 amino acids. The DNA of the CDR3 is TGCGCCAGCAGCCGGAACCTGGGACAGGTTAACTATGGCTACACCTTC. Protein product: CASSRNLGQVNYGYTF.

The chain joins TRBV6-5 to TRBJ2-7, with D possibly matching TRBD1 (6 bases). V lost 5 bases and J 3 bases, leaving 8 bases between the germline ends. In germline, CDR1 is MNHEY, CDR2 SVGAGI. The CDR3 totals 12 residues. In DNA, the CDR3 is TGTGCCAGCAGTACAGGGAACTACGAGCAGTACTTC. It codes for CASSTGNYEQYF.

This clone was picked up a small number of times. The chain carries TRBV10-3 and TRBJ1-1; 7 bases match TRBD1. V shed 11 bases, J shed 4 bases, and the junction held 10 bases outside the gene matches. The CDR3 runs 13 residues. The germline V gene encodes CDR1 ENHRY and CDR2 SYGVKD. CDR3 DNA sequence: TGTGCCTCCGAGGGTGAGGGGGCCACTGAAGCTTTCTTT. Protein product: CASEGEGATEAFF.

The chain joins TRBV5-1 to TRBJ2-3, with D perhaps TRBD2 (6 bases). V dropped 4 bases and J dropped 5 bases, with 11 bases sitting between them. Per germline, CDR1 SGHRS and CDR2 YFSETQ. CDR3 length: 13 residues. The CDR3 DNA reads TGCGCCAGCAGCCAGGAGGGACTAGATACGCAGTATTTT. This translates into CASSQEGLDTQYF.

The chain uses TRBV7-9 and TRBJ1-1; D unclear. Germline CDR1 SEHNR, CDR2 FQNEAQ (reference sequence). V lost 3 bases, J lost 3 bases, and 11 bases lay in between. The CDR3 is 14 amino acids. CDR3 amino acids: CASSFADGYTEAFF. CDR3 DNA sequence: TGTGCCAGCAGCTTCGCGGATGGGTACACTGAAGCTTTCTTT.

The CDR3 sequence is CAIRAGAYGYTF. Written as DNA, the CDR3 is TGTGCCATCAGGGCAGGGGCCTATGGCTACACCTTC. V is TRBV10-3 and J is TRBJ1-2, with a weak D call TRBD1 (6 bases). The V and J ends lost 6 bases and 4 bases respectively, with 9 bases between them. The germline V gene has CDR1 ENHRY and CDR2 SYGVKD. The CDR3 length is 12 residues.

With regard to this clone: The same CDR3 is also encoded by other DNA sequences in this sample. This chain connects TRBV6-5 to TRBJ2-3; a possible D gene is TRBD1 (6 bases). Trimming took off 0 bases at V and 0 bases at J, with 10 bases between the two ends. The CDR3 extends over 16 amino acids. In germline, CDR1 is MNHEY, CDR2 SVGAGI. The CDR3 DNA follows: TGTGCCAGCAGTTACTCGTGGGGGCCTAGCACAGATACGCAGTATTTT. It yields the protein CASSYSWGPSTDTQYF.

The chain couples TRBV7-3 to TRBJ2-7; 14 positions agree with TRBD2. V lost 1 base, J lost 0 bases, and 5 bases stayed unmatched. Germline V CDR1 and CDR2: SGHTA, FQGTGA. This CDR3 comprises 18 residues. The CDR3 is CASSLRGLAGGSSYEQYF. The CDR3 bases are TGTGCCAGCAGCTTAAGAGGACTAGCGGGGGGTAGCTCCTACGAGCAGTACTTC.

V gene TRBV30 combines with J gene TRBJ2-3; 7 nucleotides agree with TRBD1. CDR3 length equals 14 residues. Germline V gives CDR1 GTSNPN, CDR2 SVGIG (reference sequence). The V segment lost 5 bases and the J segment 1 base; nucleotides outside the gene matches: 6. The CDR3 DNA reads as TGTGCCTGGGACTCCGGGACAGGCACAGATACGCAGTATTTT. Its protein product is CAWDSGTGTDTQYF. The full variable domain, its missing parts supplied by reference TRBV30 and TRBJ2-3, is SQTIHQWPATLVQPVGSPLSLECTVEGTSNPNLYWYRQAAGRGLQLLFYSVGIGQISSEVPQNLSASRPQDRQFILSSKKLLLSDSGFYLCAWDSGTGTDTQYFGPGTRLTVL.

J is TRBJ1-4 and V is TRBV5-1, with TRBD1 matching 10 bases. The CDR3 covers 15 residues. Germline V gene data show CDR1 as SGHRS and CDR2 as YFSETQ. V lost 5 bases to trimming and J lost 5 bases; unmatched junction nucleotides: 6. The chain's CDR3 is CASSRRDRGNEKLFF. The CDR3 DNA reads as TGCGCCAGCAGTCGCCGGGACAGGGGCAATGAAAAACTGTTTTTT.

The V gene is TRBV12-5, the J gene TRBJ2-5; 12 bases map to TRBD2. The junction had 0 bases not matched to a gene; V was cut back by 1 base and J by 3 bases. The CDR3 loop spans 15 amino acids. Germline V gene sequence: CDR1 LGHNT, CDR2 FRNRAP. Here the CDR3 reads CASGLGTSGEETQYF. The CDR3 DNA sequence: TGTGCTAGTGGTTTGGGGACTAGCGGGGAAGAGACCCAGTACTTC.

This clone was counted only a few times. The V and J genes are TRBV7-9 and TRBJ1-6; weak D call: TRBD1 (5 bases). CDR3 length: 14 residues. Deletions cut 1 base from V and 6 bases from J, with 7 bases between. Looked up from germline, CDR1 is SEHNR and CDR2 is FQNEAQ (reference sequence). This CDR3 reads CASSLGQTNSPLHF. CDR3 DNA sequence: TGTGCCAGCAGCTTAGGACAGACTAATTCACCCCTCCACTTT.

This CDR3 reads CASSQDLRASRFTEAFF. The CDR3 DNA follows: TGTGCCAGCAGCCAAGATCTGAGGGCCTCTCGTTTCACTGAAGCTTTCTTT. This chain joins TRBV3-1 (or the pseudogene TRBV3-2) and TRBJ1-1, with D unresolved. V lost 0 bases to trimming and J lost 4 bases, with 18 bases between them. The CDR3 consists of 17 residues. Germline V lookup: CDR1 LGHDT, CDR2 YNNKEL (reference sequence).

This chain uses TRBV9 with TRBJ1-3; D perhaps matches TRBD1 (5 bases). Germline-derived CDR1 and CDR2 are SGDLS and YYNGEE. Trimming removed 2 bases from V and 3 bases from J, with 12 bases in between. CDR3 length: 15 amino acids. The CDR3 DNA sequence: TGTGCCAGCAGCGTTTCAGGGACTCATGGAAACACCATATATTTT. Its translation is CASSVSGTHGNTIYF.

The chain is built from TRBV5-1 and TRBJ2-1; 8 positions agree with TRBD2. In germline, CDR1 is SGHRS, CDR2 YFSETQ. The CDR3 runs to 16 residues. Trimming removed 0 bases from V and 7 bases from J; junction bases left unmatched: 9. CDR3 DNA sequence: TGCGCCAGCAGCTTGGCCGGGACTAGTAAAGGGAATGAGCAGTTCTTC. Translating it yields CASSLAGTSKGNEQFF.

V is TRBV5-1 and J is TRBJ1-4; D unclear. V shed 5 bases and J shed 5 bases, with 16 bases lying between them. The CDR3 has 15 residues. Per the germline V gene, CDR1 is SGHRS and CDR2 is YFSETQ. The CDR3 loop is CASRGKSQRNEKLFF. The CDR3 DNA sequence: TGCGCCAGCAGAGGCAAGAGCCAGAGGAATGAAAAACTGTTTTTT.

The V call is TRBV5-1, the J call TRBJ2-6; D not certain. Trimming pared 4 bases from V and 0 bases from J, leaving 8 bases between. CDR1 and CDR2 (germline): SGHRS, YFSETQ. The CDR3 runs 15 residues. Here the CDR3 reads CASSKSLSGANVLTF. DNA for the CDR3: TGCGCCAGCAGCAAAAGCCTCTCTGGGGCCAACGTCCTGACTTTC. Supplemented by reference TRBV5-1 and TRBJ2-6, the full variable domain reads KAGVTQTPRYLIKTRGQQVTLSCSPISGHRSVSWYQQTPGQGLQFLFEYFSETQRNKGNFPGRFSGRQFSNSRSEMNVSTLELGDSALYLCASSKSLSGANVLTFGAGSRLTVL.

V and J are TRBV10-2 and TRBJ2-3; TRBD2 might be the D (5 bases). Germline CDR1 and CDR2: WSHSY and SAAADI. This CDR3 region has 14 residues. V was shortened by 9 bases and J by 0 bases, with 13 bases between the two germline ends. This CDR3 reads CASRADSSTDTQYF. The CDR3 DNA follows: TGCGCCAGTCGAGCGGACTCTAGCACAGATACGCAGTATTTT.

J is TRBJ2-2 and V is TRBV6-5; D is uncertain. The CDR3 consists of 14 residues. Trimming took 8 bases from V and 3 from J, leaving 13 bases between them. Germline CDR1 is MNHEY and CDR2 is SVGAGI. CDR3 sequence reads: CASCRTEHTGELFF. CDR3 sequence (DNA): TGTGCCAGCTGTCGCACAGAACACACCGGGGAGCTGTTTTTT.

The chain carries TRBV15 and TRBJ1-4, with a weak D call TRBD1 (6 bases). Trimming removed 1 base at V and 1 base at J, with 7 bases between. The CDR3 contains 15 residues. Germline V gene data show CDR1 as LNHNV and CDR2 as YYDKDF (reference sequence). Written as DNA, the CDR3 is TGTGCCACCAGCAGAGCGGGACAAACTAATGAAAAACTGTTTTTT. Protein: CATSRAGQTNEKLFF.

On this clone: The junction and the germline gene differ at one end; a read error may be behind it. The chain carries TRBV7-9 and TRBJ2-3, with 9 bases matching TRBD1. Germline V CDR1 and CDR2: SEHNR, FQNEAQ (reference sequence). The CDR3 totals 19 residues. The CDR3 region has the DNA TGTGCCAGCAGCACTCCCCCCGGCGGGACAGGGTTTAAGGCAGATATGCAGTATTTT. It translates to CASSTPPGGTGFKADMQYF.

The count of this clone is one. The chain joins TRBV11-2 to TRBJ2-1, with unresolved D. This CDR3 spans 16 amino acids. Between the trimmed V and J ends, which lost 5 bases and 3 bases, there was a span of 17 bases. The V gene's germline CDR1 is SGHAT and CDR2 FQNNGV. The CDR3 reads CASSVDNPSYYNEQFF. The CDR3 DNA reads as TGTGCCAGCAGCGTCGACAATCCCAGTTACTACAATGAGCAGTTCTTC.

The chain recombines TRBV28 with TRBJ1-2; tentatively, D is TRBD1 (5 bases). There are 13 residues in the CDR3. Germline V gene data show CDR1 as MDHEN and CDR2 as SYDVKM. V lost 5 bases and J 3 bases, leaving 10 bases between the germline ends. CDR3 in DNA: TGTGCCAGCAGTGGGGGGATCGACTATGGCTACACCTTC. Amino acids: CASSGGIDYGYTF.